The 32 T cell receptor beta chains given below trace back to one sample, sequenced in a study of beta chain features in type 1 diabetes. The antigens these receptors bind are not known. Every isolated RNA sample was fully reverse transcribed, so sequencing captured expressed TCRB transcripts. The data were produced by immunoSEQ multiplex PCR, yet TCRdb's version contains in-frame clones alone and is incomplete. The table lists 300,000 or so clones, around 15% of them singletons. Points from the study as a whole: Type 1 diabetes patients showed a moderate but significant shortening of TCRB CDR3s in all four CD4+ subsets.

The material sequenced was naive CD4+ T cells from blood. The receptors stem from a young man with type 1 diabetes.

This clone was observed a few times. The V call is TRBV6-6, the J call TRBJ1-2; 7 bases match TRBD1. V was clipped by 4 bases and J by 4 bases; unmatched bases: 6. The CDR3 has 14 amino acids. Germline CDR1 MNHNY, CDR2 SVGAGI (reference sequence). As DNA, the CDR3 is TGTGCCAGCAGTTTTCTTACAGGGGCCTATGGCTACACCTTC. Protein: CASSFLTGAYGYTF.

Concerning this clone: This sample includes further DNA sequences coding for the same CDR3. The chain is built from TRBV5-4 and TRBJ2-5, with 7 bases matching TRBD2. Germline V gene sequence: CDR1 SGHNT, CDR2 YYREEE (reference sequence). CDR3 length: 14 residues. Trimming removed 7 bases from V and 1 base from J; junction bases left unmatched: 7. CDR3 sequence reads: CASSSGGSQETQYF. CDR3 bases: TGTGCCAGCTCCTCCGGCGGGAGCCAAGAGACCCAGTACTTC. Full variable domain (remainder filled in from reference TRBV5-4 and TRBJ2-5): ETGVTQSPTHLIKTRGQQVTLRCSSQSGHNTVSWYQQALGQGPQFIFQYYREEENGRGNFPPRFSGLQFPNYSSELNVNALELDDSALYLCASSSGGSQETQYFGPGTRLLVL.

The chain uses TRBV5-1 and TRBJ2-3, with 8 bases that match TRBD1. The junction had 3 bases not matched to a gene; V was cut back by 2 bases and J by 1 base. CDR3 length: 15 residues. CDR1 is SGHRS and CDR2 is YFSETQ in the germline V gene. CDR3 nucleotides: TGCGCCAGCAGCTTTGGACAGGGAGGCACAGATACGCAGTATTTT. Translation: CASSFGQGGTDTQYF.

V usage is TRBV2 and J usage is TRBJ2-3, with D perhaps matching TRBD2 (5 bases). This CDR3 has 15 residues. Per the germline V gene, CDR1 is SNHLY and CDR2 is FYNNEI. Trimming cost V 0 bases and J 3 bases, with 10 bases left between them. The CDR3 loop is CASSEAGRWTDTQYF. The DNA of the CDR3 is TGTGCCAGCAGTGAAGCGGGGAGATGGACAGATACGCAGTATTTT.

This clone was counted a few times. This CDR3 is CASSLSVGGNQPQHF. CDR3 coding DNA: TGCGCCAGCAGCTTGTCCGTGGGCGGCAATCAGCCCCAGCATTTT. The chain uses TRBV5-1 and TRBJ1-5; D unclear. CDR1 and CDR2 (germline): SGHRS, YFSETQ. Trimming pared 1 base from V and 2 bases from J, leaving 10 bases between. The CDR3 loop spans 15 amino acids.

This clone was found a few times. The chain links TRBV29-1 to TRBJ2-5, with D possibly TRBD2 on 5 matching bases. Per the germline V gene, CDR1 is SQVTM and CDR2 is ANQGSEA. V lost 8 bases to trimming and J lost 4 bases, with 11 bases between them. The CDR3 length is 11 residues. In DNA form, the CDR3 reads TGCAGCTCGGAGGACCTAGAGACCCAGTACTTC. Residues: CSSEDLETQYF. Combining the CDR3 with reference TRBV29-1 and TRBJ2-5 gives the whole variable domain SAVISQKPSRDICQRGTSLTIQCQVDSQVTMMFWYRQQPGQSLTLIATANQGSEATYESGFVIDKFPISRPNLTFSTLTVSNMSPEDSSIYLCSSEDLETQYFGPGTRLLVL.

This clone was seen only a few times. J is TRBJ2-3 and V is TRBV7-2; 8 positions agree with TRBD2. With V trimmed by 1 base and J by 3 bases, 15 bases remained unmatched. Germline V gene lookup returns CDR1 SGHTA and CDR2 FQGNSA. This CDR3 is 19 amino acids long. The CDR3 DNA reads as TGTGCCAGCAGCTTAGGGGTCAGGACTAGCTTTTGGTCGACAGATACGCAGTATTTT. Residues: CASSLGVRTSFWSTDTQYF.

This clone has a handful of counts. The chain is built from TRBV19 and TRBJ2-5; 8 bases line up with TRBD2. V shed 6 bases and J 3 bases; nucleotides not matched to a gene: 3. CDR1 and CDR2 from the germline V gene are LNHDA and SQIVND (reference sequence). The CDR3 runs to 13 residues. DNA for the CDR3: TGTGCCAGTAGCGGACTAGCCAAAGAGACCCAGTACTTC. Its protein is CASSGLAKETQYF.

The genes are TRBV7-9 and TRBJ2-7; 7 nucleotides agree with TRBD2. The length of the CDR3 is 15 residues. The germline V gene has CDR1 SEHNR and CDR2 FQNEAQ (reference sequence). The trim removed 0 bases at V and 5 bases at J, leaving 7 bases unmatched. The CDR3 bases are TGTGCCAGCAGCTTAGCCGGGACTACCCTTGACGAGCAGTACTTC. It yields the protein CASSLAGTTLDEQYF.

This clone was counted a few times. The DNA of the CDR3 is TGTGCCAGCAGGTACCCTAGCGGGGTCACAGATACGCAGTATTTT. Its protein is CASRYPSGVTDTQYF. This chain connects TRBV28 to TRBJ2-3, with 9 bases aligning to TRBD2. V was pared by 6 bases and J by 2 bases, with 6 bases of the junction left unmatched. Germline loops: CDR1 MDHEN, CDR2 SYDVKM. The CDR3 is 15 residues long.

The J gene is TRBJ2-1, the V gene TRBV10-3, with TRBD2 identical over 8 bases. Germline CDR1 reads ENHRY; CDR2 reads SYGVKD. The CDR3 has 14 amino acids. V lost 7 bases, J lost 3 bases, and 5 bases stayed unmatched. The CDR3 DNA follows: TGTGCCATCAAGGAGCGGGAGTACTACAATGAGCAGTTCTTC. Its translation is CAIKEREYYNEQFF.

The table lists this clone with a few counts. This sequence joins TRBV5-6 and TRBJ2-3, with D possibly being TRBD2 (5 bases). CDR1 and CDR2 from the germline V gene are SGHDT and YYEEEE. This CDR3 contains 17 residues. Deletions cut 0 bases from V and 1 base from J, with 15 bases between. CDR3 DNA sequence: TGTGCCAGCAGCTTGGGAGTGGGAGCGGTGGGCACAGATACGCAGTATTTT. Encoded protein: CASSLGVGAVGTDTQYF.

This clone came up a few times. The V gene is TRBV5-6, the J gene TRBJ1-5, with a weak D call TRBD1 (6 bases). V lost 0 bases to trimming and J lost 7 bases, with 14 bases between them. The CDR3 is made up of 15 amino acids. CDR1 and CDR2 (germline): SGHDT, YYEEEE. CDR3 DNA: TGTGCCAGCAGCTTGGACGGACAGAGCTGGCAGCCCCAGCATTTT. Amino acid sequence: CASSLDGQSWQPQHF.

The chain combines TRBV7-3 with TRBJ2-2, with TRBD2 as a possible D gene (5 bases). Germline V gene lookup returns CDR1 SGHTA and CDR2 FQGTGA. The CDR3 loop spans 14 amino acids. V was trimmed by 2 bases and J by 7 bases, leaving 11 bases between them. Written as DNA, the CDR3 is TGTGCCAGCAGCTTAGCACTAGGGAACGGGGAGCTGTTTTTT. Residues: CASSLALGNGELFF.

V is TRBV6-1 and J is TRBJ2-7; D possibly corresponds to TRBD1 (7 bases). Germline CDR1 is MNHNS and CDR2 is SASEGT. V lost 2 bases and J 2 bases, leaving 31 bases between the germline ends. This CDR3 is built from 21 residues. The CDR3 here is CASSEWGRGTVLTGVAYEQYF. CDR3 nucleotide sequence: TGTGCCAGCAGTGAATGGGGCAGGGGGACTGTCCTAACAGGAGTTGCCTACGAGCAGTACTTC.

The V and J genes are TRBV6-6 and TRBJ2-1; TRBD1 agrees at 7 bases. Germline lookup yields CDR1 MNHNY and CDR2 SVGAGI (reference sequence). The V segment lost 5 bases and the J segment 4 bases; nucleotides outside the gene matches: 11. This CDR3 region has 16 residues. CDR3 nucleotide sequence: TGTGCCAGCAGTACCCCGACAGGGATGGGATACAATGAGCAGTTCTTC. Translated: CASSTPTGMGYNEQFF.

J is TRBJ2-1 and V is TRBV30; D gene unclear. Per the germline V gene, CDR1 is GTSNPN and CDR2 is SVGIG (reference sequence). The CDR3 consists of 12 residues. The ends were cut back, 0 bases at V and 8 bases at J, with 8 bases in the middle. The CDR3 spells CAWSVHGYEQFF. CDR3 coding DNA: TGTGCCTGGAGTGTACACGGGTATGAGCAGTTCTTC.

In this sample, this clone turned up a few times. The CDR3 DNA reads as TGTGCCAGCAGCTCAACAGGGGAAGCTAACTATGGCTACACCTTC. Translated, it gives CASSSTGEANYGYTF. The rearrangement uses TRBV7-3 and TRBJ1-2; the match to TRBD1 covers 7 bases. This CDR3 spans 15 amino acids. Trimming cost V 4 bases and J 0 bases; bases outside gene matches: 5. The germline V gene encodes CDR1 SGHTA and CDR2 FQGTGA.

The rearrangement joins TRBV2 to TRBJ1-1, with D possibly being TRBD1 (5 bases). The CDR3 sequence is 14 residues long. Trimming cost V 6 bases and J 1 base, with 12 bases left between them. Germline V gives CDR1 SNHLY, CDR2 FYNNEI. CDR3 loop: CASRGARGNTEAFF. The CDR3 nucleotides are TGTGCCAGCAGAGGGGCGCGGGGGAACACTGAAGCTTTCTTT.

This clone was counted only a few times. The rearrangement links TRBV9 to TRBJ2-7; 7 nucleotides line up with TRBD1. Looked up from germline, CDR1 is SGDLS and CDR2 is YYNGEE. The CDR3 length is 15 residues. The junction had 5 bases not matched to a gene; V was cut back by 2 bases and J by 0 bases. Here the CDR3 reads CASSVEQGISYEQYF. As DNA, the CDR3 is TGTGCCAGCAGCGTGGAACAGGGGATCTCCTACGAGCAGTACTTC.

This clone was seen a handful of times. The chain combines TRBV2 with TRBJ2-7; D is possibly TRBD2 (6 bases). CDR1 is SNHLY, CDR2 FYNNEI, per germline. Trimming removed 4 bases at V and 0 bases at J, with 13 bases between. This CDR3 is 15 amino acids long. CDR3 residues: CASSVRRGTSYEQYF. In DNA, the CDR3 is TGTGCCAGCAGTGTGCGGCGCGGGACCTCCTACGAGCAGTACTTC.

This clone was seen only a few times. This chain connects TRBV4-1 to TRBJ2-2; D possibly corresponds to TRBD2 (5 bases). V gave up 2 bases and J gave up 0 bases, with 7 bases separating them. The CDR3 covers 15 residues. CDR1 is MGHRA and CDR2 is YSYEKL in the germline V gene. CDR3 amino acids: CASSQTRANTGELFF. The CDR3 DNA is TGCGCCAGCAGCCAAACTAGGGCGAACACCGGGGAGCTGTTTTTT.

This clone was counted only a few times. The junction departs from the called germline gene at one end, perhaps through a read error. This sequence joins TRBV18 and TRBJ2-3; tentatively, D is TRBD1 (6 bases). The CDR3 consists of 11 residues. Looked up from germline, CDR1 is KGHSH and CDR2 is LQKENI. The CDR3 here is CASSPQEGQSF. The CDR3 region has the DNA TGTGCCAGCTCGCCTCAAGAAGGACAGTCTTTT.

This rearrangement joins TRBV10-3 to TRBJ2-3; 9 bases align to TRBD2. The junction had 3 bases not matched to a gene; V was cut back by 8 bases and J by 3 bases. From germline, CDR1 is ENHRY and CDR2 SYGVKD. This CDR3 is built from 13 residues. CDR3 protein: CAIGTSLTDTQYF. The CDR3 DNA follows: TGTGCCATCGGGACTAGCCTTACAGATACGCAGTATTTT.

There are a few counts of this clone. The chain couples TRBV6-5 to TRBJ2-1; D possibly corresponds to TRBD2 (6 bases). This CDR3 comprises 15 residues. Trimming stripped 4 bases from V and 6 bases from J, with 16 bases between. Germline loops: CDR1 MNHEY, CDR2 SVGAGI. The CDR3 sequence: CASSLGGTYTNEQFF. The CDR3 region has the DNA TGTGCCAGCAGTTTAGGCGGGACGTATACCAATGAGCAGTTCTTC.

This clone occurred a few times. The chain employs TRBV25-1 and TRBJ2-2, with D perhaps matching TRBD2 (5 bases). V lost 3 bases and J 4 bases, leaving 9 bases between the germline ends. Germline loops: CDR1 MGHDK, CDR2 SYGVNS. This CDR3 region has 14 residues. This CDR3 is CASSDSLATGELFF. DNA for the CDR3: TGTGCCAGCAGTGACTCTCTAGCCACCGGGGAGCTGTTTTTT.

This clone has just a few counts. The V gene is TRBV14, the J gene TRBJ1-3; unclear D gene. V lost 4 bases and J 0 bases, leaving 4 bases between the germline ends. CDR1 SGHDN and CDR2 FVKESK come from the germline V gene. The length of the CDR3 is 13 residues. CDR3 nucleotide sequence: TGTGCCAGCAGCCTCGGCTCTGGAAACACCATATATTTT. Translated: CASSLGSGNTIYF.

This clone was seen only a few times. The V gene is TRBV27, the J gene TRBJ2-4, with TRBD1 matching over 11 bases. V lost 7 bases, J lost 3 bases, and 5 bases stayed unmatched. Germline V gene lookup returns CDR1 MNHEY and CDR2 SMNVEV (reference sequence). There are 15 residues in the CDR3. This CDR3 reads CASTGTGGNKNIQYF. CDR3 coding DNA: TGTGCCAGCACCGGGACAGGGGGAAACAAAAACATTCAGTACTTC.

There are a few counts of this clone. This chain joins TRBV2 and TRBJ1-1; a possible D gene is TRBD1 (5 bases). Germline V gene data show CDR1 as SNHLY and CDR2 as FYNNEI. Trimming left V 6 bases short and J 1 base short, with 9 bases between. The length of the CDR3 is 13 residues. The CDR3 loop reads CASSLTGNTEAFF. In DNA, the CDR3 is TGTGCCAGCAGCCTTACAGGGAACACTGAAGCTTTCTTT.

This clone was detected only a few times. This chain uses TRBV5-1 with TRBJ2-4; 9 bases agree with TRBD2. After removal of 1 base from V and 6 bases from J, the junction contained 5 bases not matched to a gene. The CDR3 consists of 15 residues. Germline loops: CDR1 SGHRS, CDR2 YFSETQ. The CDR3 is CASSLSLAGTNIQYF. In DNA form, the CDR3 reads TGCGCCAGCAGCTTGTCTCTAGCGGGGACAAACATTCAGTACTTC.

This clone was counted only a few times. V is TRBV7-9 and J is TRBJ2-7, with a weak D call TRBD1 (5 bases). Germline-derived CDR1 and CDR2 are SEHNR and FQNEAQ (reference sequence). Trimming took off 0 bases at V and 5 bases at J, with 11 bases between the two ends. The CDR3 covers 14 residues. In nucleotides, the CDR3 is TGTGCCAGCAGCTTAGCGGGGCAGTCAAACGAGCAGTACTTC. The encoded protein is CASSLAGQSNEQYF.

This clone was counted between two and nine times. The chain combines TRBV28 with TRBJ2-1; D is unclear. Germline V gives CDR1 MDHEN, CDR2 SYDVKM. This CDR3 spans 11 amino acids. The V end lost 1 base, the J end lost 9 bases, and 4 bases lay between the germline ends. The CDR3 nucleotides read TGTGCCAGCAGTTTATCCCGTGAGCAGTTCTTC. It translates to CASSLSREQFF. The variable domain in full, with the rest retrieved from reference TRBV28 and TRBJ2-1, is DVKVTQSSRYLVKRTGEKVFLECVQDMDHENMFWYRQDPGLGLRLIYFSYDVKMKEKGDIPEGYSVSREKKERFSLILESASTNQTSMYLCASSLSREQFFGPGTRLTVL.